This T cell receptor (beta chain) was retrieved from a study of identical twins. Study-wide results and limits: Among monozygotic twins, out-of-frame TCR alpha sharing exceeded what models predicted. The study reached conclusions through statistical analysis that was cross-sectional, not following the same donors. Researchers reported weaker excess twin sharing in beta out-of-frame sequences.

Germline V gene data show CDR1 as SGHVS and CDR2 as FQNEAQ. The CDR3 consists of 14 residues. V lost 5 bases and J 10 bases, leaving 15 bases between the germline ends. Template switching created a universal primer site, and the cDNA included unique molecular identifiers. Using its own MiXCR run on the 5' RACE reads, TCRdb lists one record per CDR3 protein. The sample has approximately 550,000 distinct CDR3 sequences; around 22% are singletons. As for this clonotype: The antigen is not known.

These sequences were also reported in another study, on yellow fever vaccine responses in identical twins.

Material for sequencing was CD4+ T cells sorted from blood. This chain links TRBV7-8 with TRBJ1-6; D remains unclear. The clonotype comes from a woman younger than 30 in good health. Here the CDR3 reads CASSTGPNNSPLHF. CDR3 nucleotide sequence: TGTGCCAGCAGCACGGGCCCAAACAACTCACCCCTCCACTTT.